The 8 T cell receptor beta chains reported below all come from one sample, sequenced in a study of T cell clones after liver transplantation. Sequencing was performed with immunoSEQ multiplex PCR; in TCRdb, only in-frame clones are kept and a portion is missing. The sample lists roughly 80,000 clones, roughly 80% occurring once. The sample consisted of CD4+ T cells from blood, taken at the 22-month timepoint. The receptors were sampled from a human patient who received a liver transplant. Some T cells may be supplied by the graft donor.

The chain uses TRBV19 and TRBJ1-5, with 8 positions matching TRBD1. The CDR3 is 15 amino acids. Trimming at V came to 3 bases and at J to 3 bases, leaving 4 bases not matched to a gene. CDR1 is LNHDA and CDR2 is SQIVND in the germline V gene (reference sequence). The DNA for the CDR3 is TGTGCCAGTAGTATGGGACAGGCCACCAATCAGCCCCAGCATTTT. Its translation is CASSMGQATNQPQHF. The variable domain in full, with the rest retrieved from reference TRBV19 and TRBJ1-5, is DGGITQSPKYLFRKEGQNVTLSCEQNLNHDAMYWYRQDPGQGLRLIYYSQIVNDFQKGDIAEGYSVSREKKESFPLTVTSAQKNPTAFYLCASSMGQATNQPQHFGDGTRLSIL.

The CDR3 reads CASSPRTGTDTQYF. The CDR3 DNA reads TGCGCCAGCAGCCCTCGGACGGGCACAGATACGCAGTATTTT. The genes are TRBV5-1 and TRBJ2-3; D gene unclear. V was shortened by 4 bases and J by 1 base, with 10 bases between the two germline ends. The CDR3 runs to 14 residues. Germline CDR1 is SGHRS and CDR2 is YFSETQ. The full variable domain, in which reference TRBV5-1 and TRBJ2-3 provide the parts outside the CDR3, is KAGVTQTPRYLIKTRGQQVTLSCSPISGHRSVSWYQQTPGQGLQFLFEYFSETQRNKGNFPGRFSGRQFSNSRSEMNVSTLELGDSALYLCASSPRTGTDTQYFGPGTRLTVL.

The V call is TRBV7-9, the J call TRBJ1-4; D unresolved. V lost 3 bases, J lost 2 bases, and 10 bases lay in between. Looked up from germline, CDR1 is SEHNR and CDR2 is FQNEAQ (reference sequence). The CDR3 sequence is 15 residues long. The chain's CDR3 is CASSLLSSTNEKLFF. The CDR3 nucleotides are TGTGCCAGCAGCTTGCTTTCTAGTACTAATGAAAAACTGTTTTTT.

J is TRBJ2-1 and V is TRBV4-3; 9 nucleotides match TRBD2. Germline loops: CDR1 LGHNA, CDR2 YSLEER. The trim removed 3 bases at V and 6 bases at J, leaving 9 bases unmatched. The CDR3 extends over 16 amino acids. In nucleotides, the CDR3 is TGCGCCAGCAGCCACTCGGCGGGGGGGCCTGGCAATGAGCAGTTCTTC. Translated: CASSHSAGGPGNEQFF.

V is TRBV4-3 and J is TRBJ2-2, with D unresolved. This CDR3 has 13 residues. Germline V gene lookup returns CDR1 LGHNA and CDR2 YSLEER. The V gene lost 1 base and the J gene lost 6 bases, with 6 bases spanning the gap. Here the CDR3 DNA reads TGCGCCAGCAGCCAAGGCAATGCCGGGGAGCTGTTTTTT. This translates into CASSQGNAGELFF.

This rearrangement joins TRBV5-1 to TRBJ1-2; D remains ambiguous. From germline, CDR1 is SGHRS and CDR2 YFSETQ. This CDR3 region has 16 residues. V dropped 3 bases and J dropped 6 bases, with 21 bases sitting between them. CDR3 amino acids: CASSSEGRLGGNGYTF. In nucleotides, the CDR3 is TGCGCCAGCAGCTCGGAAGGACGGCTCGGTGGAAATGGCTACACCTTC.

The rearrangement links TRBV4-1 to TRBJ2-3; unclear D gene. Germline V gives CDR1 MGHRA, CDR2 YSYEKL. This CDR3 is built from 15 residues. Deletions cut 0 bases from V and 5 bases from J, with 12 bases between. The CDR3 bases are TGCGCCAGCAGCCAAGAATTTAATCGTCAAGATACGCAGTATTTT. Its protein product is CASSQEFNRQDTQYF.

This chain links TRBV9 with TRBJ2-5; D ambiguous. Trimming took 2 bases from V and 5 from J, leaving 10 bases between them. The germline V gene encodes CDR1 SGDLS and CDR2 YYNGEE. CDR3 length: 13 residues. DNA of the CDR3: TGTGCCAGCAGCGTTCGAGAGTCCGAGACCCAGTACTTC. Its translation: CASSVRESETQYF.